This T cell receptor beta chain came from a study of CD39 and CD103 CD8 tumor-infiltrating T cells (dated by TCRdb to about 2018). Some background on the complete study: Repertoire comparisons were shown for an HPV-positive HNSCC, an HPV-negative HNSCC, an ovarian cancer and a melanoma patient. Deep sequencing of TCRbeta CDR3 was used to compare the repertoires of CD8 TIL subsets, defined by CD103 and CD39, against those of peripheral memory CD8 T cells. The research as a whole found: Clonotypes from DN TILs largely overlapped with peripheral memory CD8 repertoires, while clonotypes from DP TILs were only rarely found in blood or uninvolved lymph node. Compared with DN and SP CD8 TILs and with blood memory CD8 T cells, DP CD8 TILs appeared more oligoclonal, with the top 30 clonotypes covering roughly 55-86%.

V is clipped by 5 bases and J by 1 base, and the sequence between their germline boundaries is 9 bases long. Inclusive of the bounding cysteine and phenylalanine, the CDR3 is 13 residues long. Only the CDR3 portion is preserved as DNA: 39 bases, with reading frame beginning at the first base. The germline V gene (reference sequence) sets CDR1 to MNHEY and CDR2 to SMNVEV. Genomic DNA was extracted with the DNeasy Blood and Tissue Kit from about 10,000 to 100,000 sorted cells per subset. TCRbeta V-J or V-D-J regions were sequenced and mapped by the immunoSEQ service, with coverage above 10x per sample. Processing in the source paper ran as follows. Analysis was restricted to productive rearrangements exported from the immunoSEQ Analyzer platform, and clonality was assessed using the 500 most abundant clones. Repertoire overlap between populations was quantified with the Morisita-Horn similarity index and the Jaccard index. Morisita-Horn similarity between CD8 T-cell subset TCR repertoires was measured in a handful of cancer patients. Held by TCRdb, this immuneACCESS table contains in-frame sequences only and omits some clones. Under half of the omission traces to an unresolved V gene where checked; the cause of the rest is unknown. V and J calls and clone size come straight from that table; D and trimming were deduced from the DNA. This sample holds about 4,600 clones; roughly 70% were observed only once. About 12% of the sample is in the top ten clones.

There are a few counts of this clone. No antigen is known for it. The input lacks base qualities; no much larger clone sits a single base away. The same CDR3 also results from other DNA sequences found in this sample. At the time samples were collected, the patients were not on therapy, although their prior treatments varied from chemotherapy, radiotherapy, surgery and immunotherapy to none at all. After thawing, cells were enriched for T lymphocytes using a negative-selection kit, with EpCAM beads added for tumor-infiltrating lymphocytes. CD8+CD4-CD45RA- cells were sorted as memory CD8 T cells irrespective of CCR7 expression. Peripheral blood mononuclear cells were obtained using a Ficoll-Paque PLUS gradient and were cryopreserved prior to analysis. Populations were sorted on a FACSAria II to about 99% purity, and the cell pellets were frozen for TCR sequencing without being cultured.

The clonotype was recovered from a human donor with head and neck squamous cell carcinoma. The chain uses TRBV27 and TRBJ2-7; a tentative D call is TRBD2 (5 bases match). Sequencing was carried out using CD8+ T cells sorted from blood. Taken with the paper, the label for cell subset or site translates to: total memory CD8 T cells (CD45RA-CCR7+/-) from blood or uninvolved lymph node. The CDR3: CASSLSGSYEQYF. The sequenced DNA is TGTGCCAGCAGTCTCTCGGGGTCCTACGAGCAGTACTTC.